Shown below are 16 T cell receptor beta chains from a single sample sequenced in a study of Ad26.COV2.S vaccination and SARS-CoV-2 variants. Specified treatment: some 20 received Ad26.COV2.S at low or high dose, single or two shots; several received placebo; per-sample allocation not given. Specimens were obtained on day 63 following the first vaccine or placebo injection. The repertoire was sequenced with immunoSEQ multiplex PCR; TCRdb's copy has only in-frame clones and lacks some. The sample shows 300,000 to 400,000 clones, 85% to 90% of them seen only once. This material consisted of peripheral blood, taken in a trial of Ad26.COV2.S vaccine versus placebo. The receptors derive from a person aged 18-65 years who received the Ad26.COV2.S COVID-19 vaccine or a placebo.

V gene TRBV6-2 or TRBV6-3 combines with J gene TRBJ2-6, with TRBD1 matching over 11 bases. The germline CDR1 and CDR2 sequences are MNHEY and SVGEGT. The CDR3 loop spans 19 amino acids. V dropped 0 bases and J dropped 0; count of bases not matched to a gene: 4. The chain's CDR3 is CASSYSGQGGLSGANVLTF. For the CDR3, the DNA is TGTGCCAGCAGTTACTCGGGACAGGGGGGCCTCTCTGGGGCCAACGTCCTGACTTTC.

The V call is TRBV27, the J call TRBJ2-3; unclear D gene. V lost 2 bases and J 0 bases, leaving 12 bases between the germline ends. Germline V gene sequence: CDR1 MNHEY, CDR2 SMNVEV (reference sequence). The CDR3 consists of 16 residues. CDR3 coding DNA: TGTGCCAGCAGTTTAATTCCGGTCCTTAGCACAGATACGCAGTATTTT. Its protein product is CASSLIPVLSTDTQYF.

The rearrangement links TRBV9 to TRBJ2-7; 14 bases agree with TRBD2. CDR1 is SGDLS, CDR2 YYNGEE, per germline. J was trimmed by 3 bases and V by 2 bases; bases with no gene match: 4. CDR3 length: 16 amino acids. CDR3 region: CASSVGTSGGNYEQYF. In DNA form, the CDR3 reads TGTGCCAGCAGCGTTGGGACTAGCGGGGGAAACTACGAGCAGTACTTC.

This sequence joins TRBV28 and TRBJ2-4, with D possibly TRBD2 on 5 matching bases. Germline V lookup: CDR1 MDHEN, CDR2 SYDVKM. This CDR3 has 16 residues. The V gene lost 2 bases and the J gene lost 9 bases, with 20 bases spanning the gap. The CDR3 DNA follows: TGTGCCAGCAGTTTAGAGGGAGCTTCTAGCATAAGCATTCAGTACTTC. The encoded protein is CASSLEGASSISIQYF.

This clone was counted once. The chain recombines TRBV27 with TRBJ1-6, with D perhaps TRBD1 (5 bases). The CDR3 is 15 amino acids. Germline CDR1 reads MNHEY; CDR2 reads SMNVEV (reference sequence). V gave up 0 bases and J gave up 6 bases, with 9 bases separating them. CDR3 DNA: TGTGCCAGCAGTTTATCGACGGGGCCTAATTCACCCCTCCACTTT. Its translation: CASSLSTGPNSPLHF.

The rearrangement joins TRBV5-6 to TRBJ2-3; TRBD2 agrees at 11 bases. J was trimmed by 2 bases and V by 4 bases; bases with no gene match: 6. The germline V gene has CDR1 SGHDT and CDR2 YYEEEE. This CDR3 spans 16 amino acids. The DNA for the CDR3 is TGTGCCAGCAGCGAGGGACTAGCGGAACTCACAGATACGCAGTATTTT. It is translated as CASSEGLAELTDTQYF. The full variable domain, rest sourced from reference TRBV5-6 and TRBJ2-3, is DAGVTQSPTHLIKTRGQQVTLRCSPKSGHDTVSWYQQALGQGPQFIFQYYEEEERQRGNFPDRFSGHQFPNYSSELNVNALLLGDSALYLCASSEGLAELTDTQYFGPGTRLTVL.

CDR3 DNA: TGTGCCAGCAGCGTAGGATGGCAGGACAATGAGCAGTTCTTC. It specifies CASSVGWQDNEQFF. This sequence joins TRBV9 and TRBJ2-1; D gene unclear. The germline gives CDR1 SGDLS, CDR2 YYNGEE. The CDR3 contains 14 residues. Trimming cost V 0 bases and J 5 bases, with 9 bases left between them.

The rearrangement uses TRBV19 and TRBJ2-1; D gene uncertain. Germline CDR1 reads LNHDA; CDR2 reads SQIVND (reference sequence). The CDR3 is 12 amino acids. The V gene lost 6 bases and the J gene lost 3 bases, with 6 bases spanning the gap. The CDR3 here is CASRGGYNEQFF. Here the CDR3 DNA reads TGTGCCAGTAGGGGCGGCTACAATGAGCAGTTCTTC.

The chain combines TRBV18 with TRBJ1-2, with a tentative D call TRBD1 (5 bases). Trimming took off 5 bases at V and 8 bases at J, with 21 bases between the two ends. The CDR3 contains 15 residues. Germline V lookup: CDR1 KGHSH, CDR2 LQKENI. CDR3 in amino acids: CASSVMEGVGEGYTF. The CDR3 nucleotides are TGTGCCAGCTCAGTGATGGAGGGAGTAGGGGAAGGCTACACCTTC.

The V call is TRBV10-1, the J call TRBJ1-1; D gene uncertain. CDR3 length: 14 residues. V lost 0 bases to trimming and J lost 4 bases, with 9 bases between them. From germline, CDR1 is WNHNN and CDR2 SYGVQD (reference sequence). The CDR3 DNA reads TGCGCCAGCAGTGAGTCGAGGGAGCCCACTGAAGCTTTCTTT. Translated: CASSESREPTEAFF.

The gene calls are TRBV6-5 and TRBJ2-7; 12 bases are shared with TRBD1. The CDR3 has 13 amino acids. V lost 8 bases to trimming and J lost 6 bases; unmatched junction nucleotides: 5. Germline V gene data show CDR1 as MNHEY and CDR2 as SVGAGI. The CDR3 nucleotides read TGTGCCAGCCGGGGGACAGGGGGCGGCGAGCAGTACTTC. It translates to CASRGTGGGEQYF.

The rearrangement uses TRBV11-2 and TRBJ1-3; D gene unclear. The ends were cut back, 0 bases at V and 4 bases at J, with 10 bases in the middle. Germline lookup yields CDR1 SGHAT and CDR2 FQNNGV. CDR3 length: 15 residues. The DNA of the CDR3 is TGTGCCAGCAGCTTAGATCGGGCAGAAGGAAACACCATATATTTT. Translated, it gives CASSLDRAEGNTIYF.

The V call is TRBV28, the J call TRBJ2-3; 10 bases map to TRBD2. Germline V gene sequence: CDR1 MDHEN, CDR2 SYDVKM. The CDR3 is 16 amino acids. Germline trimming cut 3 bases from V and 6 bases from J; bases unmatched to any gene: 9. CDR3 nucleotide sequence: TGTGCCAGCAGTTTGGTAGCGGGAGGTTGGGTGGATACGCAGTATTTT. Translating gives CASSLVAGGWVDTQYF.

This chain joins TRBV19 and TRBJ1-4, with 8 bases identical to TRBD1. Germline loops: CDR1 LNHDA, CDR2 SQIVND (reference sequence). The CDR3 length is 16 residues. V dropped 6 bases and J dropped 8; count of bases not matched to a gene: 14. The CDR3 here is CASSRDRYPVGEKLFF. The CDR3 DNA reads TGTGCCAGTAGCCGGGACAGGTACCCTGTGGGGGAAAAACTGTTTTTT.

This chain links TRBV28 with TRBJ1-3; D is possibly TRBD1 (6 bases). CDR3 length equals 15 residues. Germline V gene sequence: CDR1 MDHEN, CDR2 SYDVKM. The V end lost 4 bases, the J end lost 0 bases, and 10 bases lay between the germline ends. The CDR3 bases are TGTGCCAGCAGTTCCCAGGGGCCCTCTGGAAACACCATATATTTT. Its translation: CASSSQGPSGNTIYF.

This clone has a handful of counts. The V gene is TRBV2, the J gene TRBJ2-2; 9 positions agree with TRBD1. The CDR3 totals 13 residues. CDR1 is SNHLY and CDR2 is FYNNEI in the germline V gene. V shed 6 bases and J 6 bases; nucleotides not matched to a gene: 2. CDR3 DNA: TGTGCCAGCAGGGACAGGGGTTCCGGGGAGCTGTTTTTT. Its translation is CASRDRGSGELFF.